This entry lists 31 T cell receptor beta chains sequenced from one sample in a study of identical twins. TCRdb used MiXCR to reprocess the 5' RACE reads, holding one entry per CDR3 protein. The repertoire holds under 300,000 distinct CDR3 sequences, with 11% to 15% as singletons. Sequencing was performed on memory (CD45RO+) T cells sorted from blood. These receptors were obtained from a woman younger than 35 in good health.

This rearrangement joins TRBV9 to TRBJ2-7, with 8 bases identical to TRBD2. J was trimmed by 4 bases and V by 5 bases; bases with no gene match: 14. CDR1 is SGDLS, CDR2 YYNGEE, per germline. The CDR3 has 16 residues. The CDR3 DNA reads TGTGCCAGCAGTCCTGCCCCCGGACTAGCTTTTTACGAGCAGTACTTC. Its translation is CASSPAPGLAFYEQYF.

The gene calls are TRBV7-2 and TRBJ1-5; no clear D. The CDR3 spans 13 residues. V gave up 10 bases and J gave up 2 bases, with 12 bases separating them. Germline CDR1 reads SGHTA; CDR2 reads FQGNSA. CDR3 in DNA: TGTGCCATCGGTAGCCCGGGCAATCAGCCCCAGCATTTT. This gives the protein CAIGSPGNQPQHF.

This clonotype has a handful of counts. The chain uses TRBV18 and TRBJ2-1; D may match TRBD1 or TRBD2 (6 bases each). V dropped 1 base and J dropped 10 bases, with 17 bases sitting between them. The germline gives CDR1 KGHSH, CDR2 LQKENI. The CDR3 runs to 15 residues. The DNA of the CDR3 is TGTGCCAGCTCACCACTTGAAGGATACGGGGGCGAGCAGTTCTTC. Protein product: CASSPLEGYGGEQFF.

This clonotype appeared a few times. The chain uses TRBV7-2 and TRBJ2-1; 10 positions agree with TRBD2. The germline gives CDR1 SGHTA, CDR2 FQGNSA. This CDR3 is built from 15 residues. With V trimmed by 8 bases and J by 7 bases, 11 bases remained unmatched. The CDR3 here is CASGISSGRGNEQFF. CDR3 nucleotide sequence: TGTGCCAGCGGAATCTCTAGCGGGAGAGGTAATGAGCAGTTCTTC.

This clonotype showed up just a few times. The chain carries TRBV15 and TRBJ1-1; tentative D call: TRBD1 (5 bases). Per germline, CDR1 LNHNV and CDR2 YYDKDF (reference sequence). There are 15 residues in the CDR3. V dropped 2 bases and J dropped 9 bases, with 19 bases sitting between them. The CDR3 loop reads CATSRLRDSTPKAFF. CDR3 coding DNA: TGTGCCACCAGCAGACTTCGAGACAGTACCCCCAAAGCTTTCTTT.

The gene calls are TRBV12-3 or TRBV12-4 and TRBJ2-5, with D possibly being TRBD2 (6 bases). The CDR3 spans 14 residues. Between the trimmed V and J ends, which lost 4 bases and 5 bases, there was a span of 14 bases. The DNA of the CDR3 is TGTGCCAGCAGTTCCGGGAGAGCCGGGGAGACCCAGTACTTC. Encoded protein: CASSSGRAGETQYF.

CDR3 sequence: CAWSAGSETQYF. CDR3 sequence (DNA): TGTGCCTGGAGTGCCGGGTCAGAGACCCAGTACTTC. V and J are TRBV30 and TRBJ2-5; D uncertain. The V gene lost 1 base and the J gene lost 4 bases, with 7 bases spanning the gap. CDR3 size: 12 residues. Germline loops: CDR1 GTSNPN, CDR2 SVGIG (reference sequence). The full variable domain, rest sourced from reference TRBV30 and TRBJ2-5, is SQTIHQWPATLVQPVGSPLSLECTVEGTSNPNLYWYRQAAGRGLQLLFYSVGIGQISSEVPQNLSASRPQDRQFILSSKKLLLSDSGFYLCAWSAGSETQYFGPGTRLLVL.

The rearrangement links TRBV12-3 or TRBV12-4 to TRBJ1-2; D is unresolved. The CDR3 is 12 amino acids. V was cut by 3 bases and J by 7 bases, with 9 bases left in between. The CDR3 region is CASSFSAGGYTF. The CDR3 DNA reads as TGTGCCAGCAGTTTCAGTGCGGGTGGCTACACCTTC.

This clonotype was observed a few times. The chain combines TRBV5-5 with TRBJ2-5; 9 positions agree with TRBD2. The germline CDR1 and CDR2 sequences are SGHKS and YYEKEE (reference sequence). This CDR3 comprises 16 residues. Trimming removed 0 bases from V and 4 bases from J; junction bases left unmatched: 7. In nucleotides, the CDR3 is TGTGCCAGCAGCTTGGTGTGGCGGGAGGGCGGAGAGACCCAGTACTTC. Translation gives CASSLVWREGGETQYF.

This clonotype was picked up a small number of times. CDR3: CSALNLGGPTNEQFF. The CDR3 nucleotides read TGCAGTGCCCTGAACTTGGGAGGGCCGACCAATGAGCAGTTCTTC. V is TRBV20-1 and J is TRBJ2-1; 7 bases align to TRBD2. After removal of 6 bases from V and 6 bases from J, the junction contained 14 bases not matched to a gene. CDR3 length: 15 residues. CDR1 and CDR2 from the germline V gene are DFQATT and SNEGSKA (reference sequence).

This clonotype was recorded a few times. This chain connects TRBV5-1 to TRBJ2-3, with 7 bases matching TRBD2. The CDR3 sequence is 17 residues long. With V trimmed by 4 bases and J by 2 bases, 13 bases remained unmatched. Germline V gene sequence: CDR1 SGHRS, CDR2 YFSETQ. Here the CDR3 reads CASSTESRGDYTDTQYF. The CDR3 coding sequence is TGCGCCAGCAGCACCGAATCCCGGGGGGATTACACAGATACGCAGTATTTT. The entire variable domain, with the rest obtained from reference TRBV5-1 and TRBJ2-3, is as follows: KAGVTQTPRYLIKTRGQQVTLSCSPISGHRSVSWYQQTPGQGLQFLFEYFSETQRNKGNFPGRFSGRQFSNSRSEMNVSTLELGDSALYLCASSTESRGDYTDTQYFGPGTRLTVL.

The sample holds many counts of this clonotype. The chain joins TRBV6-5 to TRBJ2-1, with TRBD2 identical over 10 bases. Germline-derived CDR1 and CDR2 are MNHEY and SVGAGI. With 6 bases clipped from V and 4 bases from J, the junction kept 6 bases outside the gene matches. The CDR3 contains 15 residues. CDR3 region: CASSRTSGGYNEQFF. As DNA, the CDR3 is TGTGCCAGCAGCAGGACTAGCGGAGGTTACAATGAGCAGTTCTTC.

The chain recombines TRBV6-2 or TRBV6-3 with TRBJ1-1, with unresolved D. V was clipped by 0 bases and J by 6 bases, with 11 bases between them. The CDR3 length is 14 residues. Germline loops: CDR1 MNHEY, CDR2 SVGEGT. The CDR3 DNA reads TGTGCCAGCAGTTACTCTGGAAGCCCACCTGAAGCTTTCTTT. Translating it yields CASSYSGSPPEAFF.

The table lists this clonotype with a few counts. The chain couples TRBV6-5 to TRBJ1-2; 10 bases line up with TRBD1. V gave up 0 bases and J gave up 6 bases; unmatched junction bases: 4. There are 15 residues in the CDR3. CDR1 is MNHEY, CDR2 SVGAGI, per germline. The CDR3 sequence: CASSYSGTGVDGYTF. The CDR3, as DNA: TGTGCCAGCAGTTACTCCGGGACAGGGGTCGATGGCTACACCTTC.

In this sample, this clonotype turned up a few times. The J gene is TRBJ2-3, the V gene TRBV15, with 11 bases identical to TRBD2. The junction had 8 bases not matched to a gene; V was cut back by 4 bases and J by 5 bases. The CDR3 loop spans 16 amino acids. Germline V gene data show CDR1 as LNHNV and CDR2 as YYDKDF (reference sequence). For the CDR3, the DNA is TGTGCCACCAGCATTTTTAGCGGGAGGGAAGTAGATACGCAGTATTTT. Translation gives CATSIFSGREVDTQYF.

V and J are TRBV11-3 and TRBJ2-3; D is possibly TRBD1 or TRBD2 (5 bases each). Germline V gene data show CDR1 as SGHNT and CDR2 as YENEEA. Trimming left V 4 bases short and J 2 bases short, with 7 bases between. There are 13 residues in the CDR3. CDR3 loop: CASSWGYTDTQYF. CDR3 nucleotide sequence: TGTGCCAGCAGCTGGGGGTACACAGATACGCAGTATTTT.

This clonotype has just a few counts. This chain connects TRBV15 to TRBJ2-6, with 10 nucleotides matching TRBD1. Germline loops: CDR1 LNHNV, CDR2 YYDKDF (reference sequence). This CDR3 has 19 amino acids. The V and J ends lost 3 bases and 0 bases, in that order; junction bases with no gene match: 8. The CDR3 loop reads CATSSLAGQGISGANVLTF. The CDR3 bases are TGTGCCACCAGCAGCCTTGCGGGACAGGGGATCTCTGGGGCCAACGTCCTGACTTTC. Full variable domain (missing parts from reference TRBV15 and TRBJ2-6): DAMVIQNPRYQVTQFGKPVTLSCSQTLNHNVMYWYQQKSSQAPKLLFHYYDKDFNNEADTPDNFQSRRPNTSFCFLDIRSPGLGDTAMYLCATSSLAGQGISGANVLTFGAGSRLTVL.

This chain connects TRBV10-3 to TRBJ2-3; D gene ambiguous. The CDR3 has 11 amino acids. Between the trimmed V and J ends, which lost 3 bases and 7 bases, there was a span of 5 bases. CDR1 ENHRY and CDR2 SYGVKD come from the germline V gene. Written as DNA, the CDR3 is TGTGCCATCAGTGATGGGAATACGCAGTATTTT. It specifies CAISDGNTQYF.

This clonotype has only a few counts. This rearrangement joins TRBV12-3 or TRBV12-4 to TRBJ2-7; D gene ambiguous. The CDR3 runs 15 residues. V shed 2 bases and J shed 0 bases, with 11 bases lying between them. CDR3 amino acids: CASSLKGGSSYEQYF. CDR3 nucleotides: TGTGCCAGCAGTTTAAAAGGCGGCAGCTCCTACGAGCAGTACTTC.

This clonotype was seen repeatedly, ten times or more. The chain combines TRBV5-1 with TRBJ2-1; 10 bases line up with TRBD1. V lost 0 bases and J lost 7; bases outside the gene matches: 4. The CDR3 runs 15 residues. Germline CDR1 SGHRS, CDR2 YFSETQ. The DNA of the CDR3 is TGCGCCAGCAGCTTGGTGGGACAGGGGCTTAATGAGCAGTTCTTC. Amino acids: CASSLVGQGLNEQFF.

This clonotype was seen a few times. The rearrangement joins TRBV12-3 or TRBV12-4 to TRBJ1-2, with 11 bases aligning to TRBD1. The CDR3 consists of 14 residues. V was pared by 4 bases and J by 8 bases, with 6 bases of the junction left unmatched. This chain's CDR3 is CASSSSRTGGGYTF. For the CDR3, the DNA is TGTGCCAGCAGTTCATCCAGGACAGGGGGCGGCTACACCTTC.

This clonotype was counted between two and nine times. This may come from a read error, since a much larger clone is one base off. The chain recombines TRBV20-1 with TRBJ2-2; D is uncertain. With 4 bases removed from V and 3 bases from J, the gap between germline ends came to 9 bases. The germline gives CDR1 DFQATT, CDR2 SNEGSKA (reference sequence). The CDR3 is made up of 13 amino acids. The CDR3 bases are TGCAGTGCTAAGGGCAGGCACACCGGGGAGCTGTTTTTT. As protein: CSAKGRHTGELFF.

This clonotype turned up a few times. V gene TRBV11-3 combines with J gene TRBJ2-5, with 7 bases that match TRBD1. This CDR3 is 15 amino acids long. V shed 5 bases and J 4 bases; nucleotides not matched to a gene: 10. Germline loops: CDR1 SGHNT, CDR2 YENEEA. CDR3 sequence reads: CASSTGQAGAETQYF. The CDR3 DNA reads TGTGCCAGCAGCACCGGACAGGCAGGGGCAGAGACCCAGTACTTC.

This clonotype was counted at least ten times. The genes are TRBV7-8 and TRBJ1-1, with D hard to call. The CDR3 has 14 residues. V lost 2 bases and J 5 bases, leaving 12 bases between the germline ends. The germline V gene encodes CDR1 SGHVS and CDR2 FQNEAQ. This chain's CDR3 is CASSLRVGRTEAFF. As DNA, the CDR3 is TGTGCCAGCAGCTTAAGGGTCGGACGGACTGAAGCTTTCTTT. The entire variable domain, with the rest obtained from reference TRBV7-8 and TRBJ1-1, is as follows: GAGVSQSPRYKVAKRGQDVALRCDPISGHVSLFWYQQALGQGPEFLTYFQNEAQLDKSGLPSDRFFAERPEGSVSTLKIQRTQQEDSAVYLCASSLRVGRTEAFFGQGTRLTVV.

This chain joins TRBV27 and TRBJ2-1, with a tentative D call TRBD2 (5 bases). Germline CDR1 is MNHEY and CDR2 is SMNVEV (reference sequence). The CDR3 totals 16 residues. V was trimmed by 4 bases and J by 0 bases, leaving 13 bases between them. The CDR3 is CASSWTDSSSYNEQFF. CDR3 DNA sequence: TGTGCCAGCAGTTGGACTGACTCGAGCTCCTACAATGAGCAGTTCTTC.

This rearrangement joins TRBV5-1 to TRBJ2-1; 9 nucleotides line up with TRBD2. Germline CDR1 and CDR2: SGHRS and YFSETQ. This CDR3 contains 16 residues. J lost 3 bases, V lost 0 bases, and 4 bases had no gene match. The CDR3 reads CASSLVGTSFYNEQFF. Written as DNA, the CDR3 is TGCGCCAGCAGCTTGGTCGGGACTAGCTTCTACAATGAGCAGTTCTTC.

This clonotype was seen a handful of times. The chain links TRBV9 to TRBJ2-2; 7 bases match TRBD1. The V gene's germline CDR1 is SGDLS and CDR2 YYNGEE. Trimming took 4 bases from V and 0 from J; bases not matched to a gene: 6. The CDR3 spans 16 residues. Here the CDR3 reads CASSPRGQANTGELFF. The CDR3 bases are TGTGCCAGCAGCCCAAGGGGGCAGGCGAACACCGGGGAGCTGTTTTTT.

This clonotype occurred a few times. This chain uses TRBV20-1 with TRBJ2-3, with D uncertain. With 8 bases removed from V and 0 bases from J, the gap between germline ends came to 18 bases. The CDR3 contains 15 residues. Germline lookup yields CDR1 DFQATT and CDR2 SNEGSKA (reference sequence). CDR3: CSPGPKAPSTDTQYF. In DNA form, the CDR3 reads TGCAGTCCTGGCCCAAAGGCGCCGAGCACAGATACGCAGTATTTT.

This clonotype was observed at least ten times. The V and J genes are TRBV20-1 and TRBJ1-6, with D maybe TRBD1 (6 bases). This CDR3 comprises 12 residues. Per germline, CDR1 DFQATT and CDR2 SNEGSKA (reference sequence). The CDR3 bases are TGCAGCCTACCAGGGGTTAATTCACCCCTCCACTTT. Translated, it gives CSLPGVNSPLHF.

The genes are TRBV5-1 and TRBJ2-6; perhaps TRBD2 as D (5 bases). Trimming took 8 bases from V and 2 from J, leaving 11 bases between them. CDR3 length equals 14 residues. CDR1 is SGHRS and CDR2 is YFSETQ in the germline V gene. CDR3 protein: CASREPTGANVLTF. As DNA, the CDR3 is TGCGCCAGTAGGGAGCCCACTGGGGCCAACGTCCTGACTTTC.

V usage is TRBV20-1 and J usage is TRBJ1-4, with D unclear. V was cut by 4 bases and J by 0 bases, with 6 bases left in between. The length of the CDR3 is 13 residues. Germline CDR1 is DFQATT and CDR2 is SNEGSKA (reference sequence). Here the CDR3 DNA reads TGCAGTGCTACCAGGACAACTAATGAAAAACTGTTTTTT. It translates to CSATRTTNEKLFF.